The 19 T cell receptor beta chains below all came from one sample that was sequenced in a study of beta chain features in type 1 diabetes. Reverse transcribing all isolated RNA meant expressed TCRB transcripts were sequenced. Generated by immunoSEQ multiplex PCR, the TCRdb table keeps only in-frame clones and is missing some. The sample holds fewer than 350,000 clones, roughly 21% seen once. Sequencing used naive CD4+ T cells from blood. The receptors here all came from a woman between 18 and 29 years old in good health.

This clone turned up a few times. J is TRBJ2-5 and V is TRBV25-1; D unclear. Germline CDR1 and CDR2: MGHDK and SYGVNS. This CDR3 has 14 residues. V dropped 1 base and J dropped 1 base, with 7 bases sitting between them. Here the CDR3 reads CASSELTFQETQYF. Here the CDR3 DNA reads TGTGCCAGCAGTGAATTGACATTCCAAGAGACCCAGTACTTC.

This clone was counted only a few times. This sequence joins TRBV2 and TRBJ2-1; D perhaps matches TRBD2 (6 bases). The CDR3 is 12 residues long. From germline, CDR1 is SNHLY and CDR2 FYNNEI. Trimming left V 7 bases short and J 9 bases short, with 13 bases between. The chain's CDR3 is CASKGGEGEQFF. The CDR3 DNA reads as TGTGCCAGCAAGGGAGGAGAGGGTGAGCAGTTCTTC. Combining the CDR3 with reference TRBV2 and TRBJ2-1 gives the whole variable domain EPEVTQTPSHQVTQMGQEVILRCVPISNHLYFYWYRQILGQKVEFLVSFYNNEISEKSEIFDDQFSVERPDGSNFTLKIRSTKLEDSAMYFCASKGGEGEQFFGPGTRLTVL.

This clone was seen a few times. This chain links TRBV29-1 with TRBJ2-1; 11 nucleotides line up with TRBD2. Germline V CDR1 and CDR2: SQVTM, ANQGSEA. This CDR3 is built from 15 residues. The V gene end was trimmed by 3 bases and the J gene end by 6 bases; junction bases not matched to a gene: 7. The CDR3 loop reads CSVDRLAGGVNEQFF. The CDR3 nucleotides are TGCAGCGTTGACCGGCTAGCGGGAGGTGTCAATGAGCAGTTCTTC.

This clone was seen a few times. The J gene is TRBJ1-1, the V gene TRBV15; no clear D. This CDR3 spans 12 amino acids. Germline-derived CDR1 and CDR2 are LNHNV and YYDKDF (reference sequence). V was shortened by 5 bases and J by 6 bases, with 10 bases between the two germline ends. The CDR3: CATSPREAEAFF. DNA of the CDR3: TGTGCCACCAGCCCCCGAGAGGCTGAAGCTTTCTTT.

This clone was seen a few times. V is TRBV27 and J is TRBJ1-2; possible D gene TRBD1, 5 bases. CDR3 size: 14 residues. V was clipped by 10 bases and J by 7 bases, with 22 bases between them. Germline values: CDR1 MNHEY, CDR2 SMNVEV (reference sequence). CDR3 sequence (DNA): TGTGCCACCGGATCGGCCCCAGGGTCGCCTGGCTACACCTTC. This translates into CATGSAPGSPGYTF.

This clone was seen a few times. The chain links TRBV7-2 to TRBJ2-3; TRBD2 agrees at 15 bases. J was trimmed by 4 bases and V by 5 bases; bases with no gene match: 4. Germline assignment: CDR1 SGHTA and CDR2 FQGNSA. CDR3 size: 16 residues. The CDR3 region is CASSTGLAGGADTQYF. CDR3 bases: TGTGCCAGCAGCACTGGACTAGCGGGAGGGGCAGATACGCAGTATTTT.

The chain is built from TRBV4-1 and TRBJ1-5, with D possibly TRBD1 on 6 matching bases. From germline, CDR1 is MGHRA and CDR2 YSYEKL. Trimming removed 3 bases at V and 6 bases at J, with 15 bases between. This CDR3 spans 15 amino acids. Written as DNA, the CDR3 is TGCGCCAGCAGCCAGGCCAGGGGTAAGGTTCAGCCCCAGCATTTT. It translates to CASSQARGKVQPQHF.

The rearrangement joins TRBV7-3 to TRBJ1-1; TRBD1 aligns across 7 bases. Germline V gives CDR1 SGHTA, CDR2 FQGTGA. The CDR3 length is 15 residues. J lost 3 bases, V lost 5 bases, and 9 bases had no gene match. CDR3 in DNA: TGTGCCAGCAGCCCAGGGGACAGTTCCGACACTGAAGCTTTCTTT. It yields the protein CASSPGDSSDTEAFF.

This clone has more than one count but fewer than ten. V usage is TRBV18 and J usage is TRBJ2-1, with D perhaps TRBD2 (6 bases). The CDR3 runs 15 residues. CDR1 KGHSH and CDR2 LQKENI come from the germline V gene. V was cut by 1 base and J by 6 bases, with 13 bases left in between. CDR3 in amino acids: CASSPRGGEANEQFF. The CDR3 region has the DNA TGTGCCAGCTCACCACGGGGAGGTGAGGCCAATGAGCAGTTCTTC.

In the case of this clone: This same CDR3 is encoded by further DNA sequences in the sample. This chain uses TRBV11-2 with TRBJ1-2; 10 bases are shared with TRBD1. J gave up 4 bases and V 1 base, and 0 bases lay outside the gene matches. The germline CDR1 and CDR2 sequences are SGHAT and FQNNGV. CDR3 length: 14 residues. CDR3 nucleotide sequence: TGTGCCAGCAGCTTAGGACAGGGGGCCTATGGCTACACCTTC. Translating it yields CASSLGQGAYGYTF.

This rearrangement joins TRBV27 to TRBJ1-5; TRBD1 might be the D (5 bases). The CDR3 covers 13 residues. V was trimmed by 2 bases and J by 5 bases, leaving 7 bases between them. The germline V gene has CDR1 MNHEY and CDR2 SMNVEV (reference sequence). CDR3 bases: TGTGCCAGCAGTTTAGTAGGGGATCAGCCCCAGCATTTT. Amino acids: CASSLVGDQPQHF.

The CDR3 sequence: CASNSGKSSYEQYF. CDR3 DNA: TGTGCCAGTAATAGCGGGAAGAGCTCCTACGAGCAGTACTTC. The chain is built from TRBV19 and TRBJ2-7; 8 positions match TRBD2. Germline-derived CDR1 and CDR2 are LNHDA and SQIVND (reference sequence). The CDR3 runs to 14 residues. J was trimmed by 0 bases and V by 7 bases; bases with no gene match: 5.

The V gene is TRBV9, the J gene TRBJ2-7; 8 positions match TRBD2. J lost 7 bases, V lost 0 bases, and 9 bases had no gene match. Germline V gene lookup returns CDR1 SGDLS and CDR2 YYNGEE. The CDR3 is 15 residues long. CDR3 bases: TGTGCCAGCAGCGTAGGTGAAGCGGGAGTCTGGGAGCAGTACTTC. It is translated as CASSVGEAGVWEQYF.

CDR3: CSVITRGNYGYTF. DNA for the CDR3: TGCAGCGTCATTACCCGGGGTAACTATGGCTACACCTTC. The genes are TRBV29-1 and TRBJ1-2; the D is unclear. Trimming shortened V by 6 bases and J by 1 base, and 12 bases separated the two germline ends. Germline V gene data show CDR1 as SQVTM and CDR2 as ANQGSEA. The CDR3 has 13 amino acids.

The gene calls are TRBV14 and TRBJ2-1, with D hard to call. CDR3 length: 9 amino acids. V was cut by 4 bases and J by 14 bases, with 6 bases left in between. In germline, CDR1 is SGHDN, CDR2 FVKESK. The CDR3 reads CASSPVKFF. The CDR3 nucleotides are TGTGCCAGCAGCCCAGTTAAGTTCTTC.

This clone has only a few counts. One end of the junction is discordant with germline, which a read error may explain. V gene TRBV18 combines with J gene TRBJ1-2, with no clear D. The CDR3 consists of 8 residues. CDR1 is KGHSH, CDR2 LQKENI, per germline. Here the CDR3 DNA reads TGTGCCAGCTCCTATTTCTACTTC. Translated: CASSYFYF.

This clone has only a few counts. The rearrangement uses TRBV10-3 and TRBJ2-1, with D perhaps TRBD1 (7 bases). V dropped 2 bases and J dropped 9 bases, with 14 bases sitting between them. The CDR3 is 14 residues long. The germline gives CDR1 ENHRY, CDR2 SYGVKD. The CDR3 DNA is TGTGCCATCAGTGAGAATCAGGGGGGAAGTGAGCAGTTCTTC. Amino acid sequence: CAISENQGGSEQFF.

V and J are TRBV6-5 and TRBJ2-5; D is undetermined. CDR3 length: 14 amino acids. CDR1 and CDR2 (germline): MNHEY, SVGAGI. V was pared by 0 bases and J by 1 base, with 6 bases between. CDR3 sequence: CASSYSRIQETQYF. As DNA, the CDR3 is TGTGCCAGCAGTTACTCGAGAATCCAAGAGACCCAGTACTTC.

DNA of the CDR3: TGTGCCAGCAGCTCGACTAGCGGACCCTCCTACGAGCAGTACTTC. Translation: CASSSTSGPSYEQYF. The V and J genes are TRBV6-5 and TRBJ2-7, with TRBD2 matching 9 bases. Losses at the gene ends were 6 bases for V and 0 bases for J; bases not matched to a gene: 6. Germline CDR1 is MNHEY and CDR2 is SVGAGI. This CDR3 is built from 15 residues.